Following are 4 T cell receptor beta chains from one sample sequenced in a study of blood T cell repertoires in COVID-19. TCRdb keeps only in-frame clones here, not all; method: immunoSEQ multiplex PCR. The sample yields 200,000 to 300,000 clones, about 80% seen once. Sequenced: peripheral blood. The receptors were sampled from a woman older than 75 with acute or convalescent COVID-19.

In its sample, this clone was seen once. V gene TRBV5-1 combines with J gene TRBJ2-5; D not certain. The V and J ends lost 6 bases and 1 base respectively, with 10 bases between them. The CDR3 sequence is 13 residues long. The germline gives CDR1 SGHRS, CDR2 YFSETQ. CDR3 in amino acids: CASTGKFQETQYF. The DNA for the CDR3 is TGCGCCAGCACCGGTAAGTTCCAAGAGACCCAGTACTTC.

The chain combines TRBV3-1 (or the pseudogene TRBV3-2) with TRBJ1-1; D is uncertain. In germline, CDR1 is LGHDT, CDR2 YNNKEL (reference sequence). The length of the CDR3 is 15 residues. The V gene lost 2 bases and the J gene lost 0 bases, with 10 bases spanning the gap. In DNA, the CDR3 is TGTGCCAGCAGCCAAACTATAACGGTGAACACTGAAGCTTTCTTT. It specifies CASSQTITVNTEAFF.

This chain joins TRBV6-1 and TRBJ1-2; D perhaps matches TRBD1 (6 bases). CDR3 length: 14 residues. Germline V CDR1 and CDR2: MNHNS, SASEGT. Trimming stripped 3 bases from V and 5 bases from J, with 13 bases between. CDR3 sequence: CASSEGGQGYGYTF. In DNA form, the CDR3 reads TGTGCCAGCAGTGAGGGAGGGCAGGGGTATGGCTACACCTTC.

This chain uses TRBV9 with TRBJ2-5; the match to TRBD2 covers 12 bases. Germline V gene data show CDR1 as SGDLS and CDR2 as YYNGEE. Trimming removed 0 bases from V and 2 bases from J; junction bases left unmatched: 5. The CDR3 contains 17 residues. The CDR3 here is CASSVGPTSGGQETQYF. In nucleotides, the CDR3 is TGTGCCAGCAGCGTAGGCCCGACTAGCGGGGGTCAAGAGACCCAGTACTTC.